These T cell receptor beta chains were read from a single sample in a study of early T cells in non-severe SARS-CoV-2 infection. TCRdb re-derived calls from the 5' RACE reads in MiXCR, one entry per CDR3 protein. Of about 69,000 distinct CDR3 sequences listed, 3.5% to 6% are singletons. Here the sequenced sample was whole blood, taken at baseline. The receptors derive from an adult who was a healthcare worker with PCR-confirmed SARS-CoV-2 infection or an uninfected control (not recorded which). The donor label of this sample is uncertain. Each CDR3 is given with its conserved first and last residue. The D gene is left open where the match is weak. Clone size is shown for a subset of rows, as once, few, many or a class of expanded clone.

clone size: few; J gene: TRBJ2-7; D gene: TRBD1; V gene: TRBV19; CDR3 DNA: TGTGCCAGTAGCCGGGACAGGGGGTTCGAGCAGTACTTC; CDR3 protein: CASSRDRGFEQYF
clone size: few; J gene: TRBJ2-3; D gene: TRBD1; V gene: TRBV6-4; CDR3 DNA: TGTGCCAGCAGTGACTCGAGGTTGGGACAGGCCTTCACAGATACGCAGTATTTT; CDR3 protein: CASSDSRLGQAFTDTQYF
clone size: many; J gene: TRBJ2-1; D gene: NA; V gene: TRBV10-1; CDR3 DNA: TGCGCCAGCGCCTTTCAAGGGGGAAATGAGCAGTTCTTC; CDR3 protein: CASAFQGGNEQFF
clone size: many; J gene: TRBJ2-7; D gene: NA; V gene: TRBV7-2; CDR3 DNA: TGTGCCAGCAGCTTAGCGACCTACGAGCAGTACTTC; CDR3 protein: CASSLATYEQYF
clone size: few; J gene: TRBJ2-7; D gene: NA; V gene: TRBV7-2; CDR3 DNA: TGTGCCAGCAGCTCATGGACGGTAGCCTACGAGCAGTACTTC; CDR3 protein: CASSSWTVAYEQYF
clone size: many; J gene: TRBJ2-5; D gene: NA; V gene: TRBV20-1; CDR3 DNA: TGCAGTGCTAGAGACGAAGGCACGACGCAAGAGACCCAGTACTTC; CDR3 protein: CSARDEGTTQETQYF
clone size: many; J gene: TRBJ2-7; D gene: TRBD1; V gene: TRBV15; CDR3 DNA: TGTGCCACCAGCAGCCGGGACAGGGTACGATCTTACGAGCAGTACTTC; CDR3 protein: CATSSRDRVRSYEQYF
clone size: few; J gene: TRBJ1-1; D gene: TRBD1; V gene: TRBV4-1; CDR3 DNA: TGCGCCAGCAGCTCGGGACAGCTGAACACTGAAGCTTTCTTT; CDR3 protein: CASSSGQLNTEAFF
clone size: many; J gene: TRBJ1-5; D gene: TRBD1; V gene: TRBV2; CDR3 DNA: TGTGCCAGCAGTGAGGACAGGGACCGACCTCCAAGCAATCAGCCCCAGCATTTT; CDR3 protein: CASSEDRDRPPSNQPQHF
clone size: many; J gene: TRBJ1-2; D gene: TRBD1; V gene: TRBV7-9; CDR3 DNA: TGTGCTAGCAGCTTAGGGACAGGGGGTTCTCCAAACTATGGCTACACCTTC; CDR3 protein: CASSLGTGGSPNYGYTF
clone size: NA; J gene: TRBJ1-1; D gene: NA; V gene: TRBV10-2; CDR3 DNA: TGCGCCAGCAGTGTAAGTTGGAACACTGAAGCTTTCTTT; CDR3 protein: CASSVSWNTEAFF
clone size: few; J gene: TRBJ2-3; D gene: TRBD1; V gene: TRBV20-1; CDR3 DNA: TGCAGTGCTGGAAATCGACAGGGGGCAGATACGCAGTATTTT; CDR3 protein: CSAGNRQGADTQYF
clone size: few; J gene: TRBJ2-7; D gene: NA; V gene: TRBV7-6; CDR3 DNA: TGTGCCAGCAGCTTATTGGCTAGCGAAACCTACGAGCAGTACTTC; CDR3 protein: CASSLLASETYEQYF
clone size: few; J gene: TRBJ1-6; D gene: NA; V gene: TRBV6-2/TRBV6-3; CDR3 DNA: TGTGCCAGCAGTTACTCGGACCAGGGCCCATCACCCCTCCACTTT; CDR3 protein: CASSYSDQGPSPLHF
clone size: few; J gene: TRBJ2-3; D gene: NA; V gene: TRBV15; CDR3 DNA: TGTGCCACCAGCTCGGGGCACGTGAGAATTACGCAGTATTTT; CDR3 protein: CATSSGHVRITQYF
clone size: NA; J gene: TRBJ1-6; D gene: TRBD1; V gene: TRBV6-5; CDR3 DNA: TGTGCCAGCAGTTACCACAGGGGGATCCTCTATAATTCACCCCTCCACTTT; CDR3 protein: CASSYHRGILYNSPLHF
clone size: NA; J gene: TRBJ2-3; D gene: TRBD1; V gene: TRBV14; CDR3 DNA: TGTGCCAGCAGCCCCTTCGTGACAGGGAATTCAGATACGCAGTATTTT; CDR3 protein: CASSPFVTGNSDTQYF
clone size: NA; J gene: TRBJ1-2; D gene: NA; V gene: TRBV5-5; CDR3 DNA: TGTGCCAGCAGCTTGGGAACCGGGGCGGGGTATGGCTACACCTTC; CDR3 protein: CASSLGTGAGYGYTF
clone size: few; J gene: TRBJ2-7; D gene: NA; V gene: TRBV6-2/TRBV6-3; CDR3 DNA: TGTGCCAGCAGTTACGGGGGATCCCCAGCCTACGAGCAGTACTTC; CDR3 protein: CASSYGGSPAYEQYF
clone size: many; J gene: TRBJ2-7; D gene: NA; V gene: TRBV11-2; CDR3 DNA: TGTGCCAGCAGGGGGAGAGAGCAGTACTTC; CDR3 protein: CASRGREQYF